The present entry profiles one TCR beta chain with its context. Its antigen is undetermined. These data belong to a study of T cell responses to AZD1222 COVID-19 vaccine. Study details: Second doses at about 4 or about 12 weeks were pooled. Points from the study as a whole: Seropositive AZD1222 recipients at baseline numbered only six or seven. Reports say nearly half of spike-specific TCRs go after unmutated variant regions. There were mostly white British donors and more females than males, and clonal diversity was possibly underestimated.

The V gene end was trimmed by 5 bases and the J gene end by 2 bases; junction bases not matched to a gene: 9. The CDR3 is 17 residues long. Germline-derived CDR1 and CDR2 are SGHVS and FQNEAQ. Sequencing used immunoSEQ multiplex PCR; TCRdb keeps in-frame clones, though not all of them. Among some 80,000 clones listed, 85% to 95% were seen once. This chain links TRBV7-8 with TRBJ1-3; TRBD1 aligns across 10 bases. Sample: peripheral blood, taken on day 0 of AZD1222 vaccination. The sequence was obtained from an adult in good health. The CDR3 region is CASSREGTGVAGNTIYF. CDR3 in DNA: TGTGCCAGCAGCCGAGAGGGGACAGGGGTAGCTGGAAACACCATATATTTT.